The 30 T cell receptor beta chains below all came from one sample that was sequenced in a study of blood T cell repertoires in COVID-19. The repertoire was sequenced with immunoSEQ multiplex PCR; TCRdb's copy has only in-frame clones and lacks some. The table lists 95,000 to 150,000 clones, about 83% of them singletons, with 3.9% in the top ten. Sample: PBMCs or T cells enriched from blood (not recorded which). These receptors came from a woman under 40 who had recovered from COVID-19.

This rearrangement joins TRBV7-8 to TRBJ1-6; D ambiguous. Trimming left V 1 base short and J 0 bases short, with 13 bases between. This CDR3 region has 18 residues. Germline CDR1 reads SGHVS; CDR2 reads FQNEAQ. The chain's CDR3 is CASSLEKIMSSYNSPLHF. In DNA, the CDR3 is TGTGCCAGCAGCTTAGAAAAGATAATGAGCTCCTATAATTCACCCCTCCACTTT.

The V gene is TRBV5-5, the J gene TRBJ1-4; 7 bases line up with TRBD1. CDR3 length: 14 residues. The ends lost 4 bases at V and 5 bases at J; junction bases unmatched: 5. From germline, CDR1 is SGHKS and CDR2 YYEKEE (reference sequence). DNA of the CDR3: TGTGCCAGCAGCCCCATAGGGGGCAATGAAAAACTGTTTTTT. Its translation is CASSPIGGNEKLFF.

The chain has TRBV7-2 and TRBJ1-6, with D possibly matching TRBD1 (5 bases). In germline, CDR1 is SGHTA, CDR2 FQGNSA. CDR3 length equals 15 residues. Trimming shortened V by 5 bases and J by 0 bases, and 8 bases separated the two germline ends. The CDR3 DNA reads TGTGCCAGCAGCGATGACAGCTCCTATAATTCACCCCTCCACTTT. Translation: CASSDDSSYNSPLHF.

J is TRBJ1-1 and V is TRBV18; D unclear. CDR1 and CDR2 (germline): KGHSH, LQKENI. V was pared by 2 bases and J by 3 bases, with 10 bases between. The CDR3 spans 14 residues. The DNA for the CDR3 is TGTGCCAGCTCACCATTACGACAAGACACTGAAGCTTTCTTT. This codes for CASSPLRQDTEAFF.

The V and J genes are TRBV4-1 and TRBJ1-5, with TRBD1 as a possible D gene (6 bases). The CDR3 is 15 amino acids. Germline V gene sequence: CDR1 MGHRA, CDR2 YSYEKL. The ends were cut back, 1 base at V and 2 bases at J, with 9 bases in the middle. The CDR3 spells CASSQVHRGNQPQHF. The CDR3 nucleotides are TGCGCCAGCAGCCAAGTGCACAGGGGCAATCAGCCCCAGCATTTT.

The rearrangement uses TRBV3-1 (or the pseudogene TRBV3-2) and TRBJ2-1; 11 bases are shared with TRBD2. Germline assignment: CDR1 LGHDT and CDR2 YNNKEL (reference sequence). The CDR3 contains 19 residues. V shed 0 bases and J 4 bases; nucleotides not matched to a gene: 11. This CDR3 reads CASSQDRGASGRPYNEQFF. The CDR3 coding sequence is TGTGCCAGCAGCCAAGACCGGGGGGCTAGCGGGAGGCCTTACAATGAGCAGTTCTTC.

This chain joins TRBV28 and TRBJ1-2; D remains unclear. Germline values: CDR1 MDHEN, CDR2 SYDVKM. Trimming took 6 bases from V and 4 from J, leaving 12 bases between them. The CDR3 length is 13 residues. The DNA for the CDR3 is TGTGCCAGCAGCGTCGGGGTGGCCTATGGCTACACCTTC. Translating it yields CASSVGVAYGYTF.

The chain links TRBV7-9 to TRBJ1-4; D gene ambiguous. Trimming removed 5 bases at V and 6 bases at J, with 13 bases between. Germline values: CDR1 SEHNR, CDR2 FQNEAQ (reference sequence). There are 14 residues in the CDR3. Here the CDR3 DNA reads TGTGCCAGCAGCAACGGACGGGAGGATGAAAAACTGTTTTTT. Its protein product is CASSNGREDEKLFF.

The rearrangement links TRBV5-4 to TRBJ2-1; D possibly corresponds to TRBD2 (5 bases). The V and J ends lost 4 bases and 2 bases respectively, with 10 bases between them. Germline V gives CDR1 SGHNT, CDR2 YYREEE (reference sequence). The CDR3 runs 14 residues. CDR3 sequence reads: CASSTRATYNEQFF. CDR3 DNA sequence: TGTGCCAGCAGCACTAGGGCCACCTACAATGAGCAGTTCTTC.

The chain couples TRBV25-1 to TRBJ1-4; maybe TRBD1 (6 bases). There are 14 residues in the CDR3. The V and J ends lost 6 bases and 4 bases respectively, with 12 bases between them. Germline V lookup: CDR1 MGHDK, CDR2 SYGVNS. CDR3 amino acids: CASRAGVGNEKLFF. CDR3 in DNA: TGTGCCAGCAGGGCAGGGGTGGGTAATGAAAAACTGTTTTTT.

J is TRBJ1-2 and V is TRBV18; the match to TRBD1 covers 8 bases. The CDR3 is 14 residues long. Germline values: CDR1 KGHSH, CDR2 LQKENI. Trimming at V came to 5 bases and at J to 12 bases, leaving 14 bases not matched to a gene. This chain's CDR3 is CASSARGTGRFDTF. CDR3 in DNA: TGTGCCAGCTCAGCTAGAGGGACAGGCCGATTTGACACCTTC.

V gene TRBV15 combines with J gene TRBJ1-4, with D perhaps matching TRBD1 (6 bases). Germline CDR1 and CDR2: LNHNV and YYDKDF (reference sequence). The V and J ends lost 6 bases and 1 base respectively, with 12 bases between them. The CDR3 extends over 15 amino acids. CDR3 sequence reads: CATRTNRETNEKLFF. The DNA for the CDR3 is TGTGCCACCAGAACCAACAGGGAAACTAATGAAAAACTGTTTTTT.

This clone was counted once. As DNA, the CDR3 is TGTGCCAGCAGCAAATCTGTTTGGCGGGAGGAAGATACGCAGTATTTT. Its protein product is CASSKSVWREEDTQYF. The chain links TRBV21-1 to TRBJ2-3; TRBD2, the table's D call, lacks a check against the DNA. TRBV21-1 is listed as a pseudogene. This CDR3 comprises 16 residues.

CDR3: CASSDSRDPDTQYF. In nucleotides, the CDR3 is TGTGCCAGCAGTGACTCGAGGGATCCCGATACGCAGTATTTT. The rearrangement joins TRBV6-4 to TRBJ2-3; maybe TRBD2 (5 bases). V was pared by 0 bases and J by 6 bases, with 10 bases between. CDR1 and CDR2 (germline): MRHNA, SNTAGT. The CDR3 consists of 14 residues.

This clone was seen only a few times. This chain connects TRBV4-3 to TRBJ2-7; 9 nucleotides match TRBD2. The CDR3 is 16 residues long. Per germline, CDR1 LGHNA and CDR2 YSLEER. After removal of 0 bases from V and 7 bases from J, the junction contained 10 bases not matched to a gene. The CDR3 DNA follows: TGCGCCAGCAGCCAAGATCGGGCGGGAGGGCCGCGGGAGCAGTACTTC. Protein sequence: CASSQDRAGGPREQYF.

The genes are TRBV19 and TRBJ2-1; 11 positions agree with TRBD2. The CDR3 sequence is 16 residues long. With V trimmed by 3 bases and J by 8 bases, 9 bases remained unmatched. The germline gives CDR1 LNHDA, CDR2 SQIVND (reference sequence). This CDR3 reads CASSMELAGGGDEQFF. The CDR3, as DNA: TGTGCCAGTAGTATGGAGCTAGCGGGAGGTGGGGATGAGCAGTTCTTC.

The CDR3 DNA follows: TGTGCCAGCACCACCAGGACAGGCAATCAGCCCCAGCATTTT. It translates to CASTTRTGNQPQHF. V is TRBV7-8 and J is TRBJ1-5; D may be TRBD1 (6 bases). The CDR3 is 14 amino acids. Germline V gives CDR1 SGHVS, CDR2 FQNEAQ. Trimming took 7 bases from V and 2 from J, leaving 12 bases between them.

The rearrangement uses TRBV28 and TRBJ2-3; 8 nucleotides line up with TRBD2. V shed 8 bases, J shed 1 base, and the junction held 8 bases outside the gene matches. CDR3 length equals 15 residues. Germline V gives CDR1 MDHEN, CDR2 SYDVKM. This chain's CDR3 is CASRGAGVGTDTQYF. CDR3 nucleotide sequence: TGTGCCAGCCGGGGAGCGGGAGTTGGCACAGATACGCAGTATTTT.

This chain joins TRBV5-1 and TRBJ2-3, with a weak D call TRBD1 (6 bases). Germline V lookup: CDR1 SGHRS, CDR2 YFSETQ. The CDR3 has 14 residues. Trimming cost V 0 bases and J 4 bases, with 9 bases left between them. The CDR3 spells CASSLGGGPDTQYF. In nucleotides, the CDR3 is TGCGCCAGCAGCTTGGGAGGGGGACCAGATACGCAGTATTTT.

The genes are TRBV12-5 and TRBJ2-2, with TRBD1 identical over 8 bases. Germline assignment: CDR1 LGHNT and CDR2 FRNRAP. The CDR3 is 16 amino acids. Germline trimming cut 0 bases from V and 3 bases from J; bases unmatched to any gene: 3. In nucleotides, the CDR3 is TGTGCTAGTGGTTTGGTGGCAGGGGGCTACACCGGGGAGCTGTTTTTT. Protein: CASGLVAGGYTGELFF.

V and J are TRBV29-1 and TRBJ1-2, with 7 bases lining up with TRBD1. This CDR3 is built from 12 residues. The trim removed 7 bases at V and 6 bases at J, leaving 8 bases unmatched. Germline CDR1 and CDR2: SQVTM and ANQGSEA. The CDR3 nucleotides read TGCAGCGGACGACAGGGAGCCGATGGCTACACCTTC. Amino acids: CSGRQGADGYTF. The complete variable domain, with remaining parts taken from reference TRBV29-1 and TRBJ1-2, reads SAVISQKPSRDICQRGTSLTIQCQVDSQVTMMFWYRQQPGQSLTLIATANQGSEATYESGFVIDKFPISRPNLTFSTLTVSNMSPEDSSIYLCSGRQGADGYTFGSGTRLTVV.

This chain connects TRBV5-4 to TRBJ2-5; D call uncertain. Germline CDR1 and CDR2: SGHNT and YYREEE (reference sequence). Trimming removed 7 bases at V and 5 bases at J, with 12 bases between. The CDR3 totals 12 residues. CDR3 sequence: CASGGFGETQYF. The CDR3 DNA reads TGTGCCAGCGGCGGTTTCGGGGAGACCCAGTACTTC.

The chain carries TRBV28 and TRBJ1-6, with no clear D. V lost 6 bases, J lost 4 bases, and 10 bases lay in between. CDR1 is MDHEN, CDR2 SYDVKM, per germline. This CDR3 has 14 residues. CDR3 in amino acids: CASSLAPYNSPLHF. The CDR3 region has the DNA TGTGCCAGCAGCCTAGCACCGTATAATTCACCCCTCCACTTT.

The gene calls are TRBV5-6 and TRBJ2-3, with TRBD2 matching 7 bases. This CDR3 has 15 residues. The trim removed 1 base at V and 4 bases at J, leaving 6 bases unmatched. In germline, CDR1 is SGHDT, CDR2 YYEEEE. The CDR3 loop is CASSLLREIADTQYF. CDR3 nucleotides: TGTGCCAGCAGCTTGTTGCGGGAGATAGCAGATACGCAGTATTTT.

The chain has TRBV2 and TRBJ2-7; tentatively, D is TRBD2 (6 bases). The CDR3 loop spans 14 amino acids. CDR1 SNHLY and CDR2 FYNNEI come from the germline V gene. Trimming cost V 7 bases and J 6 bases, with 19 bases left between them. The CDR3 is CASIRGFGRFEQYF. In DNA, the CDR3 is TGTGCCAGCATCCGGGGGTTCGGTAGGTTCGAGCAGTACTTC.

The chain recombines TRBV7-2 with TRBJ2-3; 9 nucleotides line up with TRBD2. The CDR3 length is 14 residues. Trimming cost V 5 bases and J 6 bases; bases outside gene matches: 6. Germline lookup yields CDR1 SGHTA and CDR2 FQGNSA. This chain's CDR3 is CASSITTSGDTQYF. The CDR3 coding sequence is TGTGCCAGCAGCATTACCACTAGCGGGGATACGCAGTATTTT.

In this sample, this clone turned up a few times. The rearrangement uses TRBV21-1 and TRBJ1-2. TRBV21-1 is classified as a pseudogene. The CDR3 has 17 amino acids. CDR3 sequence (DNA): TGTGCCAGCAGCAAAAAGGGGCCTCTGGGAGGCTCGTTTGGGTACACCTTC. Its translation is CASSKKGPLGGSFGYTF.

The gene calls are TRBV19 and TRBJ2-5; 7 positions agree with TRBD2. Germline CDR1 LNHDA, CDR2 SQIVND (reference sequence). There are 16 residues in the CDR3. J lost 5 bases, V lost 1 base, and 10 bases had no gene match. The CDR3 nucleotides read TGTGCCAGTAGTATAGGAGCCGGCGGGAGATGGGAGACCCAGTACTTC. Protein product: CASSIGAGGRWETQYF.

V is TRBV11-3 and J is TRBJ2-1; 10 bases map to TRBD2. The CDR3 extends over 15 amino acids. Germline assignment: CDR1 SGHNT and CDR2 YENEEA. The V gene end was trimmed by 5 bases and the J gene end by 3 bases; junction bases not matched to a gene: 4. The CDR3 region has the DNA TGTGCCAGCAGCGATATAGCGGGAGGCTACAATGAGCAGTTCTTC. Translation gives CASSDIAGGYNEQFF.

The chain carries TRBV6-4 and TRBJ2-1, with D maybe TRBD2 (6 bases). The V end lost 3 bases, the J end lost 7 bases, and 16 bases lay between the germline ends. Germline V gives CDR1 MRHNA, CDR2 SNTAGT. There are 15 residues in the CDR3. In DNA form, the CDR3 reads TGTGCCAGCAGTGAGGGCGGGATCCGTCGGAATGAGCAGTTCTTC. Protein sequence: CASSEGGIRRNEQFF.